This T cell receptor (beta chain) was recovered during a study of blood T cell repertoires in COVID-19. Study-wide context: Researchers got acute and convalescent COVID-19 samples from the United States, Italy and Spain. T cells, B-cell-depleted T cells, or PBMCs supplied cDNA or gDNA.

Sequenced by immunoSEQ multiplex PCR; TCRdb stores in-frame clones only, minus some. Among around 150,000 clones, roughly nine tenths were seen once, and the ten largest hold less than 6.5%. V lost 3 bases and J lost 0; bases outside the gene matches: 4. From germline, CDR1 is KGHSH and CDR2 LQKENI. The CDR3 extends over 15 amino acids. The TCR was taken from a human donor in a cohort sampled during active COVID-19. This rearrangement joins TRBV18 to TRBJ2-7, with 8 nucleotides matching TRBD1. The sequencing input was peripheral blood. CDR3 coding DNA: TGTGCCAGCTCACCCCGGACAGGGAACTCCTACGAGCAGTACTTC. Its protein is CASSPRTGNSYEQYF.